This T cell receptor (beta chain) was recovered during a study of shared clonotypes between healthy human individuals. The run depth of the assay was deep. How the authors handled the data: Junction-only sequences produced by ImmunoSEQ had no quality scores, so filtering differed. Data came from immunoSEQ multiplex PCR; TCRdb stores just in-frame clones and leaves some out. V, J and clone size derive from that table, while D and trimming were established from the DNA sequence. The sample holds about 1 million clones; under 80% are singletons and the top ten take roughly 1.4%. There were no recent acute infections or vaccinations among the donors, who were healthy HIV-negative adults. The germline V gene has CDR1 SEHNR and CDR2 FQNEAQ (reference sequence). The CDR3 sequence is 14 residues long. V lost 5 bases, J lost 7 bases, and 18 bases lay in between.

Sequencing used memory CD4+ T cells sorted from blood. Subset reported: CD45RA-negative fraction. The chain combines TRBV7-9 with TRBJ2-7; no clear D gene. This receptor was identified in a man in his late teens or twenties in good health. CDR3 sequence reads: CASSPLTPAGEQYF. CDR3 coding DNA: TGTGCCAGCAGCCCACTGACCCCAGCTGGGGAGCAGTACTTC. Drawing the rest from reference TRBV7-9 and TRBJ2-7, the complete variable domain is DTGVSQNPRHKITKRGQNVTFRCDPISEHNRLYWYRQTLGQGPEFLTYFQNEAQLEKSRLLSDRFSAERPKGSFSTLEIQRTEQGDSAMYLCASSPLTPAGEQYFGPGTRLTVT.